This T cell receptor beta chain was observed in a study of cytomegalovirus exposure and HLA in healthy donors. Whole-study context: It was reported in a later analysis that the same platform had been used for the 120 or so validation repertoires as for the approximately 730 first-cohort repertoires. Findings and limits, study-wide: The study recorded 150 to 200 TCR beta chains that were cytomegalovirus-associated. There were a few CMV-associated chains whose specificity for CMV antigens was confirmed in vitro.

Comment on this clone: Antigen specificity is unknown.

Only in-frame clones appear in the TCRdb table, and some are missing; sequencing was by immunoSEQ multiplex PCR. Found here are 150,000 to 250,000 clones, about 81% of them singletons; the top ten hold 0.95% to 1.5%. The sequenced sample was PBMCs. The clonotype originates from a woman aged 30 to 39 in good health and CMV-seronegative.

The CDR3 spells CASSLTSGTSTDTQYF. CDR3 DNA sequence: TGTGCCAGTAGTTTGACTAGCGGAACTAGCACAGATACGCAGTATTTT. The chain couples TRBV19 to TRBJ2-3; TRBD2 agrees at 9 bases. Germline trimming cut 5 bases from V and 0 bases from J; bases unmatched to any gene: 6. This CDR3 comprises 16 residues. Per germline, CDR1 LNHDA and CDR2 SQIVND (reference sequence). Full variable domain (remainder filled in from reference TRBV19 and TRBJ2-3): DGGITQSPKYLFRKEGQNVTLSCEQNLNHDAMYWYRQDPGQGLRLIYYSQIVNDFQKGDIAEGYSVSREKKESFPLTVTSAQKNPTAFYLCASSLTSGTSTDTQYFGPGTRLTVL.